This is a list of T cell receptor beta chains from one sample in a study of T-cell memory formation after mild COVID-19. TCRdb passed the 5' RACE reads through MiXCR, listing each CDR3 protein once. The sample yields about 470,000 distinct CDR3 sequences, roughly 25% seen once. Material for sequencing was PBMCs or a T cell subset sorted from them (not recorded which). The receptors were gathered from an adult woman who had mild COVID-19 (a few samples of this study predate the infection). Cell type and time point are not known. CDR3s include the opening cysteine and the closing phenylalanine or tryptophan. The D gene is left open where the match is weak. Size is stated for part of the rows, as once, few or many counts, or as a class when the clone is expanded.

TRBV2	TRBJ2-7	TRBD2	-	TGTGCCAGCAGGGGAAGAGGGACTAGCGTTCACGAGCAGTACTTC	CASRGRGTSVHEQYF
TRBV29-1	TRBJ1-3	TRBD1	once	TGCAGCGTTGAGACAGGGGCAGGAAACACCATATATTTT	CSVETGAGNTIYF
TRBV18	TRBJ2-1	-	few	TGTGCCAGCTCACCCACTCAGGCGGGGAGCCCCCTGGGTGAGCAGTTCTTC	CASSPTQAGSPLGEQFF
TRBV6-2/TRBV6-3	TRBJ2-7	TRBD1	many	TGTGCCAGCACGTCGGACAGGCGGTACGAGCAGTACTTC	CASTSDRRYEQYF
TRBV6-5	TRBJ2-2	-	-	TGTGCCAGCAGTTACGGAGCGTCAACCGGGGAGCTGTTTTTT	CASSYGASTGELFF
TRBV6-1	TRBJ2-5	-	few	TGTGCCAGCAGTGGCGGACTGACGCTAGAGACCCAGTACTTC	CASSGGLTLETQYF
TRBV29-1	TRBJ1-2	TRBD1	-	TGCAGCGTGGGTAAACAGGGGAGGATTTATGGCTACACCTTC	CSVGKQGRIYGYTF
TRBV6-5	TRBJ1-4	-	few	TGTGCCAGCAGCCTAAATCCAACTAATGAAAAACTGTTTTTT	CASSLNPTNEKLFF
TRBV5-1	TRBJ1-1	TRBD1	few	TGCGCCAGCAGCTTGGGTACCTTATGGGCAGGGGGCTCGAGGAACACTGAAGCTTTCTTT	CASSLGTLWAGGSRNTEAFF
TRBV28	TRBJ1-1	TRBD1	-	TGTGCCACAGCCGGGACAGGGGTTACTGAAGCTTTCTTT	CATAGTGVTEAFF
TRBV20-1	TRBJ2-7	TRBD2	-	TGCAGTGCACCTCAGCGGGAGTTCCCATACGAGCAGTACTTC	CSAPQREFPYEQYF
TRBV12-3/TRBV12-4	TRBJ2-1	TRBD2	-	TGTGCCAGCAGTACAACCGGGACTAGCGGGAAGAGCTCCTACAATGAGCAGTTCTTC	CASSTTGTSGKSSYNEQFF
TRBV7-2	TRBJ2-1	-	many	TGTGCCAGCAGGTTAGATATGAATGAGCAGTTCTTC	CASRLDMNEQFF
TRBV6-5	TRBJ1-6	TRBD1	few	TGTGCCAGCAGTTACGACAGGGAGGCCCTCCACTTT	CASSYDREALHF
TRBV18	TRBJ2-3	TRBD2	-	TGTGCCAGCTCACCAAAAAGCGGGGGCAGCACAGATACGCAGTATTTT	CASSPKSGGSTDTQYF
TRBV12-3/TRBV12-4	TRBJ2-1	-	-	TGTGCCAGCAGTTTTCTAGCGTCCTACAATGAGCAGTTCTTC	CASSFLASYNEQFF
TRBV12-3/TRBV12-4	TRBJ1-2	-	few	TGTGCCAGCGCCAAGCCGGGGGGCTACACCTTC	CASAKPGGYTF
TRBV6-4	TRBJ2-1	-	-	TGTGCCAGCAGCCTTGGGCCGGAAGCTTGGAATGAGCAGTTCTTC	CASSLGPEAWNEQFF
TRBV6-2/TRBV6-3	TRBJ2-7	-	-	TGTGCCAGCAGTTATAGAGGGAGGCGGTACGAGCAGTACTTC	CASSYRGRRYEQYF
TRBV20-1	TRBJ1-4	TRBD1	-	TGCAGTGCTAGACGAGGGGGCAGGGGGATTCATGAAAAACTGTTTTTT	CSARRGGRGIHEKLFF
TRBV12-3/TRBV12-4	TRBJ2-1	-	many	TGTGCCAGCACCGTAGACGGTCTGGGGGAGCAGTTCTTC	CASTVDGLGEQFF
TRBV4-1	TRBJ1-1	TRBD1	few	TGCGCCAGCAGACCACAGGGGTTAGGGCACGACACTGAAGCTTTCTTT	CASRPQGLGHDTEAFF
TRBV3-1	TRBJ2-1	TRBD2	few	TGTGCCAGCAGCCAAGCAGGGCTAGCGGGGGAGAATGAGCAGTTCTTC	CASSQAGLAGENEQFF
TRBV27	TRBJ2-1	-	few	TGTGCCAGCAGTAATTCACTACAGTACTCCTACAATGAGCAGTTCTTC	CASSNSLQYSYNEQFF
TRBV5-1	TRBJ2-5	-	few	TGCGCCAGCAGAAGGGACCGGGACGCCCAAGAGACCCAGTACTTC	CASRRDRDAQETQYF
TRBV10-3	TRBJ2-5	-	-	TGTGCCATTTGGTCGGGACACCTATCATGGTACTTC	CAIWSGHLSWYF
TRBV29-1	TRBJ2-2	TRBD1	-	TGCAGCGTTGACCTCTTGACAGGGAACGGGGAGCTGTTTTTT	CSVDLLTGNGELFF
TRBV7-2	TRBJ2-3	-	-	TGTGCCAGCAGTTTTAGGGAGGTTTTGGCAGATACGCAGTATTTT	CASSFREVLADTQYF
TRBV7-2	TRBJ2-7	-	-	TGTGCCAGCAGCGCCTGGGGGGCCAACGGGGAGCAGTACTTC	CASSAWGANGEQYF
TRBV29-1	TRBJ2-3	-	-	TGCAGCGTCACGGGAGCGATCGCAGATACGCAGTATTTT	CSVTGAIADTQYF
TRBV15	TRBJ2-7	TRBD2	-	TGTGCCACCAGCAGCACGGGGGGGCCTTACGAGCAGTACTTC	CATSSTGGPYEQYF
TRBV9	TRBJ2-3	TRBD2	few	TGTGCCAGTACTACTAGCGGATGGGACACAGATACGCAGTATTTT	CASTTSGWDTDTQYF
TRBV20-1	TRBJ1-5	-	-	TGCAGTGGGCAGGGAGGCAATCAGCCCCAGCATTTT	CSGQGGNQPQHF
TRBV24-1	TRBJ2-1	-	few	TGTGCCACCGGTGGGGGGACAAGCTCCTACAATGAGCAGTTCTTC	CATGGGTSSYNEQFF
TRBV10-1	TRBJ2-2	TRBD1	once	TGCGCCAGAGGGGACAGGGACCTATCGAACACCGGGGAGCTGTTTTTT	CARGDRDLSNTGELFF
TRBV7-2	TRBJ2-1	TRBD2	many	TGTGCCAGCAGCGGGGGACTAGCGGCCTCAAATGAGCAGTTCTTC	CASSGGLAASNEQFF
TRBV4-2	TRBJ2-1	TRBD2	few	TGTGCCAGCAGCCAAGCCAGCGGGGGGGCGGGTACGTACAATGAGCAGTTCTTC	CASSQASGGAGTYNEQFF
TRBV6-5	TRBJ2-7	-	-	TGTGCCAGCACCCCTGGGGGGAGGCCATCCTACGAGCAGTACTTC	CASTPGGRPSYEQYF
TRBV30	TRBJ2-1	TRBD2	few	TGTGCCTGGAGTGATAAACTAGCGGGAGGGCCTAGTAATGAGCAGTTCTTC	CAWSDKLAGGPSNEQFF
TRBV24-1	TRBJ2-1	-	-	TGTGCCACCAGTGACCAACCCTACAATGAGCAGTTCTTC	CATSDQPYNEQFF
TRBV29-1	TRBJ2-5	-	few	TGCAGCGTGTCCGTTTTCTGGGAGCGCAAAGAGACCCAGTACTTC	CSVSVFWERKETQYF